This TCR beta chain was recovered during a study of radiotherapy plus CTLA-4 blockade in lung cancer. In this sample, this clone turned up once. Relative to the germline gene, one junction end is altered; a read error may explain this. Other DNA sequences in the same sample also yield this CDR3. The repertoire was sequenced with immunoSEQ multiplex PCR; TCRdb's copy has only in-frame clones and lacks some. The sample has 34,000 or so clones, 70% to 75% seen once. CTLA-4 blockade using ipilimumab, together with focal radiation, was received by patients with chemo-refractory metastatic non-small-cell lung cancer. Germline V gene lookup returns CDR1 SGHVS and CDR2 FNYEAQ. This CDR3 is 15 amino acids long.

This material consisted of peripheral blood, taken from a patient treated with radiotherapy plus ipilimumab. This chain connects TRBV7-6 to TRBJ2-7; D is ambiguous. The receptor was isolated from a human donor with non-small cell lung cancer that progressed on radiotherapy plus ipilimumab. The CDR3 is CASSLVLTSSYEQYF. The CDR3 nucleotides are TGTGCCAGCAGCTTAGTCCTAACGTCCTCCTATGAGCAGTACTTC.